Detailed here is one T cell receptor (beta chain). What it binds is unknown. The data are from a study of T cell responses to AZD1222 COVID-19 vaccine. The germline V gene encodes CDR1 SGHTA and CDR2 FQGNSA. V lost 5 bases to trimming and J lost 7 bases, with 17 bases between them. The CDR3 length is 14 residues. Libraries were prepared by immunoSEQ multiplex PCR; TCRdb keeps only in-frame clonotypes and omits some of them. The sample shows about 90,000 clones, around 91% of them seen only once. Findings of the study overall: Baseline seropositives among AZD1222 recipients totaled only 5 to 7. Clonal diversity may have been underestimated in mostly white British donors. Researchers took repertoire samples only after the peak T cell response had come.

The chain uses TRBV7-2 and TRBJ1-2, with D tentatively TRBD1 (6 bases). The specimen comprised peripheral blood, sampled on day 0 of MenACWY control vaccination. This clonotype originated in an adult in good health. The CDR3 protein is CASSPITGSGGYTF. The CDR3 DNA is TGTGCCAGCAGCCCAATAACAGGGTCCGGTGGCTACACCTTC.